A single sample is the source of the 10 T cell receptor beta chains below, sequenced in a study of T cells in narcolepsy. Sequencing was performed with immunoSEQ multiplex PCR; in TCRdb, only in-frame clones are kept and a portion is missing. Of 32,000 or so clones listed, around 79% are singletons. Sample: memory (CD45RA-) CD4+ T cells from blood. The receptors originated from a human donor in good health.

About this clone itself: Additional DNA sequences in this sample encode the identical CDR3. The chain is built from TRBV13 and TRBJ2-5; D not certain. The V gene's germline CDR1 is PRHDT and CDR2 FYEKMQ (reference sequence). The CDR3 length is 12 residues. V lost 5 bases to trimming and J lost 4 bases, with 8 bases between them. The CDR3 sequence: CASSLDLETQYF. CDR3 nucleotides: TGTGCCAGCAGCCTCGACTTAGAGACCCAGTACTTC.

The chain joins TRBV11-2 to TRBJ1-2, with D unresolved. The CDR3 contains 11 residues. Germline CDR1 is SGHAT and CDR2 is FQNNGV. The V and J ends lost 3 bases and 8 bases respectively, with 7 bases between them. This chain's CDR3 is CASSFRRGYTF. DNA of the CDR3: TGTGCCAGCAGCTTTCGACGGGGCTACACCTTC. Combining the CDR3 with reference TRBV11-2 and TRBJ1-2 gives the whole variable domain EAGVAQSPRYKIIEKRQSVAFWCNPISGHATLYWYQQILGQGPKLLIQFQNNGVVDDSQLPKDRFSAERLKGVDSTLKIQPAKLEDSAVYLCASSFRRGYTFGSGTRLTVV.

The CDR3 loop is CASSDYRGVNTEAFF. CDR3 bases: TGCGCCAGCAGCGACTACAGGGGCGTGAACACTGAAGCTTTCTTT. The chain carries TRBV5-1 and TRBJ1-1, with 7 bases matching TRBD1. Germline CDR1 and CDR2: SGHRS and YFSETQ. CDR3 length: 15 residues. V shed 4 bases, J shed 0 bases, and the junction held 6 bases outside the gene matches.

The chain is built from TRBV10-3 and TRBJ2-1, with no clear D. The germline V and J ends were trimmed by 7 bases and 4 bases, with 17 bases remaining between them. The germline CDR1 and CDR2 sequences are ENHRY and SYGVKD. There are 15 residues in the CDR3. This CDR3 reads CAITDSVRAYNEQFF. CDR3 coding DNA: TGTGCCATCACCGACTCGGTTAGGGCTTACAATGAGCAGTTCTTC.

The genes are TRBV5-1 and TRBJ1-2, with D perhaps matching TRBD1 (5 bases). The ends were cut back, 0 bases at V and 6 bases at J, with 12 bases in the middle. CDR1 and CDR2 (germline): SGHRS, YFSETQ. CDR3 length: 14 amino acids. Here the CDR3 reads CASSLARDGHGYTF. Here the CDR3 DNA reads TGCGCCAGCAGCTTGGCCCGGGACGGTCATGGCTACACCTTC. Drawing the rest from reference TRBV5-1 and TRBJ1-2, the complete variable domain is KAGVTQTPRYLIKTRGQQVTLSCSPISGHRSVSWYQQTPGQGLQFLFEYFSETQRNKGNFPGRFSGRQFSNSRSEMNVSTLELGDSALYLCASSLARDGHGYTFGSGTRLTVV.

A single count supports this clone. The V and J genes are TRBV19 and TRBJ1-1, with D unresolved. Trimming stripped 6 bases from V and 1 base from J, with 12 bases between. Germline V gene sequence: CDR1 LNHDA, CDR2 SQIVND (reference sequence). The CDR3 has 14 amino acids. Here the CDR3 reads CASSPSIGNTEAFF. The CDR3 nucleotides are TGTGCCAGTAGCCCGAGTATAGGGAACACTGAAGCTTTCTTT.

The chain has TRBV10-3 and TRBJ2-5; 11 bases match TRBD2. Unmatched junction bases numbered 11, after V lost 3 bases and J lost 11 bases. CDR1 is ENHRY and CDR2 is SYGVKD in the germline V gene. This CDR3 has 15 residues. CDR3 nucleotide sequence: TGTGCCATCAGTGAAAGCCCTAGCGGGAGGCGAGAGCAGTACTTC. Its protein product is CAISESPSGRREQYF.

This clone was detected only a few times. The chain carries TRBV13 and TRBJ1-2; D is ambiguous. V was cut by 2 bases and J by 4 bases, with 2 bases left in between. This CDR3 is built from 11 residues. The germline V gene has CDR1 PRHDT and CDR2 FYEKMQ (reference sequence). The CDR3 is CASSLLYGYTF. CDR3 coding DNA: TGTGCCAGCAGCTTACTCTATGGCTACACCTTC.

The V call is TRBV6-6, the J call TRBJ2-1; 13 positions agree with TRBD2. CDR1 MNHNY and CDR2 SVGAGI come from the germline V gene (reference sequence). Losses at the gene ends were 4 bases for V and 9 bases for J; bases not matched to a gene: 9. The CDR3 extends over 16 amino acids. Written as DNA, the CDR3 is TGTGCCAGCAGTTTGTTACTAGCGGGAGGGCCGGGTGAGCAGTTCTTC. Protein: CASSLLLAGGPGEQFF.

This clone was found a few times. The chain couples TRBV10-2 to TRBJ2-7; 7 bases match TRBD1. Trimming took 8 bases from V and 3 from J; bases not matched to a gene: 10. The V gene's germline CDR1 is WSHSY and CDR2 SAAADI. The length of the CDR3 is 14 residues. CDR3 in DNA: TGCGCCAGCCGTAAAATTGACAGGGACTACGAGCAGTACTTC. It encodes CASRKIDRDYEQYF.